The entry that follows covers one TCR beta chain sequence. Its antigen is not known. The sort gate was single viable CD3+CD4+CD8-CD45RO+ cells for memory CD4+ T cells. This sample is part of a study of memory CD4+ T cells and cytomegalovirus serostatus. Whole-study results and caveats: The CMV-associated TCR signature appears largely within the CD4+ memory repertoire.

The V and J ends lost 7 bases and 3 bases respectively, with 14 bases between them. The germline gives CDR1 SGHRS, CDR2 YFSETQ. The CDR3 is 13 amino acids. The repertoire was sequenced with immunoSEQ multiplex PCR; TCRdb's copy has only in-frame clones and lacks some. Among over 35,000 clones listed, just under 80% were seen once. V gene TRBV5-1 combines with J gene TRBJ2-7, with D uncertain. The TCR was taken from an adult in good health and CMV-seronegative. The specimen sequenced was memory CD4+ T cells from blood. CDR3 sequence: CASALATHYEQYF. The CDR3 nucleotides are TGCGCCAGCGCGTTGGCTACTCACTACGAGCAGTACTTC.